This T cell receptor beta chain is drawn from a study of CD8+ T cells in alopecia areata. Study at large: Affected scalp percentage set treated patients' severity scores. Study-wide points: Scalp sample data also include resident alphabeta T cells from normal skin. Affected lesional scalp, above all in alopecia totalis/universalis, was more clonal than normal scalp.

Following RNA extraction, reverse transcription yielded cDNA that acted as the sequencing template. Method: immunoSEQ multiplex PCR; TCRdb's copy keeps in-frame clones and lacks some. This table holds about 110,000 clones, approximately 55% found once. Germline values: CDR1 SGHNT, CDR2 YYREEE (reference sequence). Trimming took off 0 bases at V and 8 bases at J, with 12 bases between the two ends. This CDR3 has 14 amino acids. Notes on this clone: Its antigen is unknown.

The treatment is: oral pan-JAK inhibitor, 5-10 mg twice daily. Sequencing used CD4+ T cells sorted from blood, obtained at week 24, from a patient treated with tofacitinib. The source of this sequence is a human donor with alopecia areata. The V call is TRBV5-4, the J call TRBJ2-4; D perhaps matches TRBD1 (5 bases). CDR3 sequence reads: CASSLEQGGDIQYF. In nucleotides, the CDR3 is TGTGCCAGCAGCTTGGAGCAGGGCGGAGACATTCAGTACTTC.